This TCR beta chain originates from a study of shared clonotypes between healthy human individuals (TCRdb year 2020). With respect to the entire study: Three men and a couple of women, aged 18 to 49 years, made up the cohort. To estimate repertoire size and how much clonotype sharing occurs between individuals, the study deeply sequenced the blood TCR repertoires of five healthy adults. Different laboratories and diverse techniques were used to prepare libraries and sequence TCR repertoires, to increase sequencing depth and limit assay-specific biases. Per donor, leukapheresis produced somewhere between about 0.9 and 9.5 billion PBMCs. For each donor, CD4 naive and CD4 memory were each run on three plates, CD8 naive on two plates, and CD8 memory on one plate.

Findings and caveats that apply to the study as a whole: Sampling was restricted to blood, and TCR repertoires in tissue are likely to differ from TCR repertoires in blood. Compared with non-shared clonotypes, the clonotypes found in all four sorted-subset donors had higher generation probabilities. Incomplete sequencing was indicated by rarefaction of sorted-subset datasets, despite the large sequencing depth. Sharing across four donors was observed for roughly 5.4% of naive CD4, about 4% of naive CD8, about 2.5% of memory CD4, and 0.4% of memory CD8 clonotypes. Larger estimated clonotype richness was generally found for naive subsets than for memory subsets. Based on pairwise subsampling, the degree of clonotype sharing among donors was expected to be affected by sequencing depth. Because the study included a small number of donors, the genetic and exposure-history diversity represented was limited.

TCR CDR3 regions were amplified from genomic DNA by multiplex PCR using the deep immunoSEQ assay. Extracted genomic DNA from each cell subset was distributed evenly across all wells of several immunoSEQ 96-well plates, and each plate was treated as a replicate. Each replicate PCR for sorted subsets received approximately 220 ng genomic DNA, equal to tens of thousands of T cell genomes. Purified libraries were measured with a Qubit 3.0 fluorometer, size-checked on a Bioanalyzer 2100, and measured again with the KAPA Library Quantification kit. Every immunoSEQ 96-well plate was sequenced on a dedicated single-read 150-cycle Illumina NextSeq 550 flow cell. In the original analysis: Because only junctional sequences without quality scores were contained in the immunoSEQ output, filtering matching that applied to full-length reads could not be performed. To assign V/J genes and CDR3, sequences were annotated using PyIR, a Python wrapper for IgBLAST v1.9, with IMGT germline references. Reads were removed for weak V/J assignments (E-value above 1e-6), missing CDR3, stop codons, out-of-frame junctions, or ambiguous translated residues. V3J clonotypes were defined as sequences sharing the same inferred V gene, J gene, and CDR3 amino acid sequence. Percentage overlap between repertoires was calculated by dividing the number of shared unique clonotypes by the size of the smaller repertoire. Three approaches were used to assess repertoire richness: RTK rarefaction, the Chao1 estimator, and Recon v2.1 estimates of unobserved clonotypes. Generation probabilities were computed with OLGA for all TCRbeta clonotypes obtained by the gDNA method from several donors. The table was pulled from immuneACCESS by TCRdb, which kept in-frame rearrangements only. Such tables lose some clones; where checked, under half of the loss comes from unresolved V genes, and the rest has no known cause. For V, J and clone size, that table is used; D and trimming come from the DNA. The sample table contains 550,000 to 750,000 clones; only one count was recorded for roughly 96% of them. The ten largest clones take up 0.1% to 0.11% of the sample.

On this clone: Its antigen target is currently unknown. No base quality values were provided; no much bigger clone lies one nucleotide off.

CD8 naive samples were CD45RO-negative cells positively selected for CCR7, giving a CD45RA+CCR7+ population that excluded TemRA cells. The donors were healthy, HIV-negative adults who had no recently reported acute infections or vaccinations. Every donor was a Caucasian adult residing in Nashville, Tennessee, USA. Blood was obtained by leukapheresis, after which PBMCs were separated by Ficoll-Histopaque density gradient centrifugation and cryopreserved in liquid nitrogen vapor phase. Analytical flow cytometry was used to check the purity and quantity of every magnetically sorted T cell population. From each sorted fraction, genomic DNA was isolated and quantified by UV absorbance on a Nanodrop 2000c. Sequencing was performed on naive CD8+ T cells sorted from blood. The meaning of the sample's cell subset or site label: CD45RA+CCR7+. This receptor was obtained from a woman aged 25 to 39 in good health.

The CDR3 corresponds to CASSAASGTSGVVNEQFF. The DNA is as follows: TGTGCCAGCAGCGCGGCCTCCGGGACTAGCGGAGTCGTAAATGAGCAGTTCTTC. The chain is made from TRBV9 and TRBJ2-1, and 11 junctional nucleotides match TRBD2. V trim: 3 bases; J trim: 7 bases; unmatched bases: 15. Sequences SGDLS (CDR1) and YYNGEE (CDR2) are obtained from the germline V gene. From cysteine to phenylalanine, the CDR3 is 18 amino acids long. Only the CDR3 DNA stays, 54 bases, in frame from base 1.